The 27 T cell receptor beta chains presented below share a single source sample, sequenced in a study of beta chain features in type 1 diabetes. Overall study findings and caveats: Among all four CD4+ subsets, Type 1 diabetes patients had TCRB CDR3s that were moderately but significantly shorter.

Sequencing targeted expressed TCRB transcripts, as all isolated RNA had been reverse transcribed. Clones were sequenced by immunoSEQ multiplex PCR, and TCRdb holds only the in-frame ones, with some missing. The sample lists fewer than 20,000 clones; 69% were seen once. Their antigens are not known. Sequenced input: Tregs from blood. Source of these receptors: a young man with type 1 diabetes.

The chain couples TRBV10-3 to TRBJ1-1, with 7 bases fitting TRBD1. The CDR3 extends over 13 amino acids. Germline V gene data show CDR1 as ENHRY and CDR2 as SYGVKD. The V gene end was trimmed by 7 bases and the J gene end by 0 bases; junction bases not matched to a gene: 2. CDR3 nucleotides: TGTGCCATCACCGGACAGGTGAACACTGAAGCTTTCTTT. Amino acid sequence: CAITGQVNTEAFF.

This clone was recorded a few times. The chain uses TRBV6-5 and TRBJ1-2; 7 nucleotides align to TRBD1. The CDR3 extends over 13 amino acids. Germline loops: CDR1 MNHEY, CDR2 SVGAGI. Unmatched junction bases numbered 8, after V lost 5 bases and J lost 8 bases. CDR3 sequence reads: CASSPWTGGGYTF. In nucleotides, the CDR3 is TGTGCCAGCAGTCCCTGGACAGGTGGGGGCTACACCTTC.

The chain carries TRBV19 and TRBJ1-3; possibly TRBD1 for D (6 bases). Germline CDR1 reads LNHDA; CDR2 reads SQIVND (reference sequence). V lost 3 bases and J lost 0, with 12 bases in between. CDR3 size: 16 residues. Here the CDR3 DNA reads TGTGCCAGTAGTATCGAAACAGGGCTCTCTGGAAACACCATATATTTT. Translated, it gives CASSIETGLSGNTIYF. Using reference TRBV19 and TRBJ1-3 for the parts outside the CDR3, the full variable domain is DGGITQSPKYLFRKEGQNVTLSCEQNLNHDAMYWYRQDPGQGLRLIYYSQIVNDFQKGDIAEGYSVSREKKESFPLTVTSAQKNPTAFYLCASSIETGLSGNTIYFGEGSWLTVV.

In this sample, this clone turned up a few times. The rearrangement links TRBV2 to TRBJ1-4; D is perhaps TRBD1 (6 bases). Germline V gives CDR1 SNHLY, CDR2 FYNNEI. The CDR3 length is 15 residues. Trimming shortened V by 5 bases and J by 5 bases, and 15 bases separated the two germline ends. In DNA form, the CDR3 reads TGTGCCAGCAGTACAACAGGGATCGCGAATGAAAAACTGTTTTTT. Residues: CASSTTGIANEKLFF.

The chain uses TRBV18 and TRBJ2-5; 7 bases match TRBD1. The CDR3 has 16 residues. Germline V lookup: CDR1 KGHSH, CDR2 LQKENI. V gave up 8 bases and J gave up 2 bases; unmatched junction bases: 14. The CDR3 bases are TGTGCCAGCACTAAAGCTTCCGGGACAGTTCAAGAGACCCAGTACTTC. Residues: CASTKASGTVQETQYF.

The V gene is TRBV2, the J gene TRBJ1-1; D is unclear. The ends were cut back, 4 bases at V and 11 bases at J, with 11 bases in the middle. CDR1 and CDR2 (germline): SNHLY, FYNNEI. There are 11 residues in the CDR3. CDR3 sequence (DNA): TGTGCCAGCAGTGCTCGTGAGAAGGCTTTCTTT. This codes for CASSAREKAFF.

This clone came up once. The V call is TRBV7-6, the J call TRBJ2-5, with 7 positions matching TRBD1. V lost 5 bases to trimming and J lost 5 bases; unmatched junction nucleotides: 5. The V gene's germline CDR1 is SGHVS and CDR2 FNYEAQ. The CDR3 totals 13 residues. The CDR3 region is CASSTGTVETQYF. In DNA form, the CDR3 reads TGTGCCAGCAGCACGGGGACAGTCGAGACCCAGTACTTC.

In DNA form, the CDR3 reads TGTGCCTGGAGCATGGGTGGAGCGGGCCCCACTCAGCAGTTCTTC. Translation: CAWSMGGAGPTQQFF. The genes are TRBV30 and TRBJ2-1, with TRBD2 as a possible D gene (6 bases). The germline CDR1 and CDR2 sequences are GTSNPN and SVGIG (reference sequence). The length of the CDR3 is 15 residues. Trimming took off 3 bases at V and 11 bases at J, with 23 bases between the two ends.

This chain joins TRBV5-1 and TRBJ2-5; a possible D gene is TRBD1 (5 bases). Germline V gene sequence: CDR1 SGHRS, CDR2 YFSETQ. The CDR3 consists of 13 residues. V lost 4 bases and J 3 bases, leaving 10 bases between the germline ends. The CDR3: CASSGGAEETQYF. The CDR3 DNA reads TGCGCCAGCAGCGGTGGGGCAGAAGAGACCCAGTACTTC.

This clone was recorded a few times. Other DNA sequences from this sample encode an identical CDR3 as well. The genes are TRBV7-9 and TRBJ2-5; 9 bases match TRBD2. The trim removed 0 bases at V and 1 base at J, leaving 0 bases unmatched. Germline assignment: CDR1 SEHNR and CDR2 FQNEAQ (reference sequence). The CDR3 sequence is 15 residues long. In DNA form, the CDR3 reads TGTGCCAGCAGCTTAGCGCGGGGGGGCCAAGAGACCCAGTACTTC. Translated, it gives CASSLARGGQETQYF.

This clone was counted a single time. The rearrangement links TRBV5-4 to TRBJ1-4, with D possibly being TRBD1 (5 bases). The ends were cut back, 1 base at V and 7 bases at J, with 5 bases in the middle. This CDR3 has 12 amino acids. Germline V gene sequence: CDR1 SGHNT, CDR2 YYREEE (reference sequence). The CDR3 is CASSLRGEKLFF. Here the CDR3 DNA reads TGTGCCAGCAGCTTGAGGGGTGAAAAACTGTTTTTT.

This clone turned up a few times. The rearrangement joins TRBV10-3 to TRBJ2-7; 8 bases line up with TRBD1. This CDR3 has 14 residues. V lost 7 bases to trimming and J lost 0 bases; unmatched junction nucleotides: 5. CDR1 and CDR2 from the germline V gene are ENHRY and SYGVKD. In DNA form, the CDR3 reads TGTGCCATCAAGAAGGGACAGGACTCCTACGAGCAGTACTTC. This translates into CAIKKGQDSYEQYF.

This clone was found once. The chain recombines TRBV29-1 with TRBJ1-1; 8 nucleotides line up with TRBD1. The CDR3 runs to 14 residues. V was clipped by 6 bases and J by 1 base; unmatched bases: 7. Germline V lookup: CDR1 SQVTM, CDR2 ANQGSEA. The CDR3 here is CSVASGTGNTEAFF. In DNA, the CDR3 is TGCAGCGTCGCCTCCGGGACAGGGAACACTGAAGCTTTCTTT.

This clone was counted a single time. The chain uses TRBV2 and TRBJ2-7, with 8 positions matching TRBD1. The germline CDR1 and CDR2 sequences are SNHLY and FYNNEI. This CDR3 has 14 residues. V shed 5 bases and J 7 bases; nucleotides not matched to a gene: 10. The DNA for the CDR3 is TGTGCCAGCAGTTGGGACAGGAACCTTGGGGAGCAGTACTTC. Encoded protein: CASSWDRNLGEQYF.

The chain recombines TRBV6-6 with TRBJ2-7; 7 bases align to TRBD2. The CDR3 has 15 residues. In germline, CDR1 is MNHNY, CDR2 SVGAGI (reference sequence). J gave up 2 bases and V 6 bases, and 10 bases lay outside the gene matches. CDR3 DNA: TGTGCCAGCAGGCCCCGGGGGGTAGCGACCTACGAGCAGTACTTC. It encodes CASRPRGVATYEQYF.

This clone was observed a single time. J is TRBJ2-2 and V is TRBV2; D is unresolved. The CDR3 covers 14 residues. From germline, CDR1 is SNHLY and CDR2 FYNNEI. V was clipped by 4 bases and J by 4 bases, with 10 bases between them. The CDR3 here is CASSGVSFTGELFF. The CDR3, as DNA: TGTGCCAGCAGTGGTGTTAGCTTCACCGGGGAGCTGTTTTTT.

This chain links TRBV6-5 with TRBJ1-2; tentatively, D is TRBD1 (5 bases). The CDR3 is 14 residues long. Trimming removed 6 bases at V and 5 bases at J, with 16 bases between. Per germline, CDR1 MNHEY and CDR2 SVGAGI. The CDR3 sequence is CASSKGGRGYGYTF. CDR3 nucleotide sequence: TGTGCCAGCAGCAAGGGAGGAAGGGGTTATGGCTACACCTTC.

The rearrangement joins TRBV28 to TRBJ1-2; 11 bases line up with TRBD1. J lost 0 bases, V lost 3 bases, and 3 bases had no gene match. CDR1 MDHEN and CDR2 SYDVKM come from the germline V gene. The CDR3 sequence is 16 residues long. The CDR3 DNA is TGTGCCAGCAGTTTCGGACAGGGGGCTTCTAACTATGGCTACACCTTC. This encodes CASSFGQGASNYGYTF.

V is TRBV4-1 and J is TRBJ2-7, with 7 bases fitting TRBD1. The CDR3 spans 17 residues. V shed 1 base, J shed 3 bases, and the junction held 12 bases outside the gene matches. Germline V gene sequence: CDR1 MGHRA, CDR2 YSYEKL. The CDR3 reads CASSQVPGGRGYYEQYF. The CDR3 nucleotides are TGCGCCAGCAGCCAAGTTCCAGGGGGAAGAGGATACTACGAGCAGTACTTC.

The rearrangement joins TRBV30 to TRBJ2-1, with unresolved D. Trimming shortened V by 0 bases and J by 3 bases, and 6 bases separated the two germline ends. This CDR3 region has 13 residues. In germline, CDR1 is GTSNPN, CDR2 SVGIG (reference sequence). The DNA of the CDR3 is TGTGCCTGGAGTGTCTTCAGCTACAATGAGCAGTTCTTC. Protein: CAWSVFSYNEQFF.

The rearrangement uses TRBV19 and TRBJ1-2; 8 bases line up with TRBD1. The germline V gene has CDR1 LNHDA and CDR2 SQIVND (reference sequence). The CDR3 length is 15 residues. V shed 5 bases, J shed 5 bases, and the junction held 10 bases outside the gene matches. CDR3 coding DNA: TGTGCCAGTAGTCCTGACAGGGGCTTTGGATATGGCTACACCTTC. Its protein is CASSPDRGFGYGYTF.

The chain links TRBV12-5 to TRBJ2-1, with D unresolved. From germline, CDR1 is LGHNT and CDR2 FRNRAP. The CDR3 extends over 13 amino acids. V was cut by 2 bases and J by 8 bases, with 10 bases left in between. The CDR3 sequence is CASGLLPRDEQFF. In DNA, the CDR3 is TGTGCTAGTGGTTTGTTACCACGGGATGAGCAGTTCTTC.

This chain joins TRBV5-4 and TRBJ2-1; no clear D. V lost 3 bases and J 8 bases, leaving 6 bases between the germline ends. The CDR3 has 11 amino acids. Germline CDR1 reads SGHNT; CDR2 reads YYREEE (reference sequence). This chain's CDR3 is CASSSSYEQFF. Here the CDR3 DNA reads TGTGCCAGCAGCTCGAGTTATGAGCAGTTCTTC.

The rearrangement links TRBV4-2 to TRBJ2-3; the match to TRBD1 covers 7 bases. This CDR3 spans 15 amino acids. Germline CDR1 is LGHNA and CDR2 is YNFKEQ. Trimming removed 5 bases from V and 4 bases from J; junction bases left unmatched: 9. Written as DNA, the CDR3 is TGTGCCAGCAGCAACGCTGGGCAGGGGGCAGATACGCAGTATTTT. It is translated as CASSNAGQGADTQYF.

In its sample, this clone was seen a few times. The V and J genes are TRBV19 and TRBJ2-7; 7 bases map to TRBD2. V gave up 7 bases and J gave up 4 bases; unmatched junction bases: 13. In germline, CDR1 is LNHDA, CDR2 SQIVND (reference sequence). This CDR3 has 15 residues. The CDR3 DNA sequence: TGTGCCAGTACGGCGGGCGGGAGCTTTGGTTACGAGCAGTACTTC. It is translated as CASTAGGSFGYEQYF. The entire variable domain, with the rest obtained from reference TRBV19 and TRBJ2-7, is as follows: DGGITQSPKYLFRKEGQNVTLSCEQNLNHDAMYWYRQDPGQGLRLIYYSQIVNDFQKGDIAEGYSVSREKKESFPLTVTSAQKNPTAFYLCASTAGGSFGYEQYFGPGTRLTVT.

The chain has TRBV2 and TRBJ2-7; 8 bases line up with TRBD1. Per germline, CDR1 SNHLY and CDR2 FYNNEI. This CDR3 is built from 18 residues. V was pared by 6 bases and J by 1 base, with 17 bases of the junction left unmatched. In nucleotides, the CDR3 is TGTGCCAGCAGCCAAAAACCGGGACAGGTCTCACTTTCCTACGAGCAGTACTTC. It codes for CASSQKPGQVSLSYEQYF.

The chain is built from TRBV11-2 and TRBJ2-7; 8 bases fit TRBD1. J gave up 3 bases and V 5 bases, and 6 bases lay outside the gene matches. The germline CDR1 and CDR2 sequences are SGHAT and FQNNGV. The CDR3 covers 14 residues. The CDR3 sequence is CASSIDRGIYEQYF. DNA for the CDR3: TGTGCCAGCAGCATTGACAGGGGTATCTACGAGCAGTACTTC.